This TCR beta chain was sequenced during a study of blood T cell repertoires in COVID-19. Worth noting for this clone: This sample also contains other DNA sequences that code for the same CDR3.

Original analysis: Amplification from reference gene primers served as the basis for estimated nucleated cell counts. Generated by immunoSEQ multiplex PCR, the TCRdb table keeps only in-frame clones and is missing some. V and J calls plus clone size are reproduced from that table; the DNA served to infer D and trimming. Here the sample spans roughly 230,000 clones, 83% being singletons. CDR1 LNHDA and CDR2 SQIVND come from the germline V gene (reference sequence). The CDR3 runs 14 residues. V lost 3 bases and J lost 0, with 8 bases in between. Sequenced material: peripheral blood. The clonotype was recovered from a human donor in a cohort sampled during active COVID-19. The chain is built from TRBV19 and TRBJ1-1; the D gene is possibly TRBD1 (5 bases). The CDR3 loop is CASSIDSLNTEAFF. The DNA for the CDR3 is TGTGCCAGTAGTATTGACAGTTTGAACACTGAAGCTTTCTTT.